This is a list of T cell receptor beta chains from one sample in a study of blood T cell repertoires in COVID-19. Sequencing was performed with immunoSEQ multiplex PCR; in TCRdb, only in-frame clones are kept and a portion is missing. Of roughly 170,000 clones listed, approximately 84% are singletons. Source material: peripheral blood. All receptors derive from a woman aged 50 to 60 with COVID-19, enrolled during active disease. Each CDR3 is given with its conserved first and last residue. A D gene is named only where the DNA matches it firmly. Only part of the rows carry a size: once, few, many, or a class if the clone is expanded.

. TRBJ1-5 TRBV1 . CTSSQATGFVPTPQHF TGCACCAGCAGCCAAGCGACAGGGTTCGTCCCAACGCCCCAGCATTTT
. TRBJ1-2 TRBV12-3/TRBV12-4 . CASRPTVNYGYTF TGTGCCAGCAGGCCGACAGTAAACTATGGCTACACCTTC
. TRBJ1-2 TRBV18 . CASSPRGNANYGYTF TGTGCCAGCTCACCACGAGGGAATGCTAACTATGGCTACACCTTC
TRBD1 TRBJ1-6 TRBV7-9 . CASSAGQGASSPLHF TGTGCCAGCAGCGCCGGACAGGGGGCTAGTTCACCCCTCCACTTT
. TRBJ1-5 TRBV30 . CAWTRGGNQPQHF TGTGCCTGGACCCGGGGGGGCAATCAGCCCCAGCATTTT
TRBD2 TRBJ2-3 TRBV7-6 once CASSSSGGLTDTQYF TGTGCCAGCAGCTCTAGCGGGGGGCTCACAGATACGCAGTATTTT
. TRBJ1-1 TRBV18 . CASSPRGLTNTEAFF TGTGCCAGCTCACCACGAGGGTTGACGAACACTGAAGCTTTCTTT
TRBD2 TRBJ2-7 TRBV6-6 . CASNYPSGGAYEQYF TGTGCCAGCAACTACCCTAGCGGGGGGGCCTACGAGCAGTACTTC
. TRBJ1-5 TRBV2 . CASKSEGQWINQPQHF TGTGCCAGCAAGTCCGAGGGACAATGGATCAATCAGCCCCAGCATTTT
. TRBJ1-1 TRBV6-6 . CASSPHLEVTEAFF TGTGCCAGCAGTCCCCACCTGGAGGTCACTGAAGCTTTCTTT
TRBD2 TRBJ2-5 TRBV12-5 . CASAGGSETQYF TGTGCTAGTGCGGGGGGTTCAGAGACCCAGTACTTC
. TRBJ1-6 TRBV4-3 . CASRSGESPLHF TGCGCCAGCAGGTCAGGGGAATCACCCCTCCACTTT
TRBD1 TRBJ1-4 TRBV6-6 . CASSLQGREKLFF TGTGCCAGCAGCTTACAGGGGAGGGAAAAACTGTTTTTT
TRBD1 TRBJ1-3 TRBV7-2 . CASSFRYRGVSGNTIYF TGTGCCAGCAGCTTTCGTTACAGGGGAGTCTCTGGAAACACCATATATTTT
. TRBJ1-5 TRBV6-1 . CASSEATSQPQHF TGTGCCAGCAGTGAAGCGACATCGCAGCCCCAGCATTTT
. TRBJ1-1 TRBV19 . CASSIPRIGGRSAFF TGTGCCAGTAGTATACCCCGGATCGGGGGGCGGTCTGCTTTCTTT
. TRBJ1-6 TRBV5-1 once CASSQGTYNSPLHF TGCGCCAGCAGTCAGGGAACCTATAATTCACCCCTCCACTTT
TRBD1 TRBJ2-5 TRBV7-2 . CASSLTRQGKETQYF TGTGCCAGCAGCTTGACCCGACAGGGGAAAGAGACCCAGTACTTC
TRBD2 TRBJ2-7 TRBV28 . CASTHSGGPQYF TGTGCCAGCACCCATAGCGGGGGGCCGCAGTACTTC
TRBD2 TRBJ2-7 TRBV14 once CASSQVAGASYEQYF TGTGCCAGCAGCCAGGTAGCGGGGGCCTCCTACGAGCAGTACTTC
. TRBJ1-5 TRBV15 . CASSRGVNQPQHF TGTGCCTCTTCCCGGGGGGTCAATCAGCCCCAGCATTTT
. TRBJ1-4 TRBV5-5 . CASRGGSASPNEKLFF TGTGCCAGCAGGGGGGGGTCCGCGTCTCCTAATGAAAAACTGTTTTTT
. TRBJ2-5 TRBV6-2/TRBV6-3 . CASSWAQPGETQYF TGTGCCAGCAGTTGGGCCCAGCCTGGGGAGACCCAGTACTTC
. TRBJ1-1 TRBV19 once CASSYRINTEAFF TGTGCCAGTAGCTACAGGATAAACACTGAAGCTTTCTTT
TRBD1 TRBJ2-1 TRBV7-9 . CASSLRGTGEQFF TGTGCCAGCAGCCTTAGAGGGACAGGGGAGCAGTTCTTC
TRBD2 TRBJ2-5 TRBV7-9 many CASSSPSGGGQETQYF TGTGCCAGCAGCTCCCCCTCTGGGGGGGGCCAAGAGACCCAGTACTTC
. TRBJ2-3 TRBV3-1/TRBV3-2 . CASSQDSGKDTQYF TGTGCCAGCAGCCAAGATTCCGGGAAGGATACGCAGTATTTT
. TRBJ2-5 TRBV11-2 . CASSLRDTLKYQETQYF TGTGCCAGCAGCTTAAGGGACACCTTAAAGTACCAAGAGACCCAGTACTTC
. TRBJ1-4 TRBV4-1 . CASSQALPGLFNEKLFF TGCGCCAGCAGCCAAGCCCTTCCGGGACTATTTAATGAAAAACTGTTTTTT
TRBD1 TRBJ1-2 TRBV14 . CASSHSGTAFYGYTF TGTGCCAGCAGCCACTCCGGGACAGCCTTCTATGGCTACACCTTC
TRBD1 TRBJ1-2 TRBV10-3 once CAISDLGQDYGYTF TGTGCCATCAGTGACCTCGGACAGGATTATGGCTACACCTTC
. TRBJ2-5 TRBV6-2/TRBV6-3 . CASSYSVLETQYF TGTGCCAGCAGTTACTCCGTATTAGAGACCCAGTACTTC
TRBD1 TRBJ2-3 TRBV7-9 . CASSPGQGASDTQYF TGTGCCAGCAGCCCGGGACAGGGGGCATCAGATACGCAGTATTTT
TRBD1 TRBJ2-7 TRBV15 . CATTSGTDSYEQYF TGTGCCACCACCTCCGGGACAGACTCCTACGAGCAGTACTTC
. TRBJ1-6 TRBV28 . CASSGDPTYSPLHF TGTGCCAGCAGCGGAGACCCCACGTATTCACCCCTCCACTTT
. TRBJ1-1 TRBV5-1 . CASSGGSAIMNTEAFF TGCGCCAGCAGCGGAGGCTCGGCCATAATGAACACTGAAGCTTTCTTT
. TRBJ2-7 TRBV4-3 . CASSQDRAREQYF TGCGCCAGCAGCCAAGACAGGGCCCGCGAGCAGTACTTC
. TRBJ2-3 TRBV9 . CASSVGGYLPDTQYF TGTGCCAGCAGCGTAGGCGGTTACCTTCCAGATACGCAGTATTTT
TRBD2 TRBJ2-3 TRBV10-3 many CAIESGTSGVTDTQYF TGTGCCATAGAGTCCGGGACTAGCGGGGTCACAGATACGCAGTATTTT
TRBD1 TRBJ1-4 TRBV7-9 . CASSLAAQGVELFF TGTGCCAGCAGCTTAGCGGCGCAGGGGGTAGAACTGTTTTTT
TRBD1 TRBJ2-1 TRBV28 . CASSDPPGTGGYNEQFF TGTGCCAGCAGCGACCCCCCCGGGACAGGGGGGTATAATGAGCAGTTCTTC
. TRBJ1-2 TRBV5-6 . CASSNSGTLYGYTF TGTGCCAGCAGCAATTCCGGGACTCTCTATGGCTACACCTTC
. TRBJ1-2 TRBV25-1 . CASSEYPGDYGYTF TGTGCCAGCAGTGAATATCCAGGGGACTATGGCTACACCTTC
TRBD1 TRBJ2-7 TRBV30 . CAWSTWTGREQYF TGTGCCTGGAGCACCTGGACAGGGCGGGAGCAGTACTTC
TRBD1 TRBJ2-1 TRBV24-1 once CATSDLAGTGDNEQFF TGTGCCACCAGTGATTTGGCCGGGACAGGCGACAATGAGCAGTTCTTC
. TRBJ2-3 TRBV5-1 . CASSPTGRSTDTQYF TGCGCCAGCAGTCCAACGGGGAGATCCACAGATACGCAGTATTTT
TRBD1 TRBJ1-1 TRBV6-5 . CASSFQGGETEAFF TGTGCCAGCAGTTTTCAGGGGGGTGAAACTGAAGCTTTCTTT
TRBD2 TRBJ2-1 TRBV5-1 . CASSLVAGGRQFF TGCGCCAGCAGCTTGGTTGCGGGGGGGCGACAGTTCTTC
. TRBJ1-6 TRBV5-6 . CASSLGAVSPLHF TGTGCCAGCAGCCTGGGGGCAGTTTCACCCCTCCACTTT
. TRBJ2-7 TRBV30 . CAWSVAGSYEQYF TGTGCCTGGAGTGTGGCCGGGTCCTACGAGCAGTACTTC
. TRBJ2-1 TRBV7-9 . CASSQTPLGRRVEQFF TGTGCCAGCAGCCAAACCCCCTTAGGCCGCAGGGTTGAGCAGTTCTTC
TRBD2 TRBJ2-3 TRBV27 . CASSLGTTNTQYF TGTGCCAGCAGTTTAGGGACTACAAATACGCAGTATTTT